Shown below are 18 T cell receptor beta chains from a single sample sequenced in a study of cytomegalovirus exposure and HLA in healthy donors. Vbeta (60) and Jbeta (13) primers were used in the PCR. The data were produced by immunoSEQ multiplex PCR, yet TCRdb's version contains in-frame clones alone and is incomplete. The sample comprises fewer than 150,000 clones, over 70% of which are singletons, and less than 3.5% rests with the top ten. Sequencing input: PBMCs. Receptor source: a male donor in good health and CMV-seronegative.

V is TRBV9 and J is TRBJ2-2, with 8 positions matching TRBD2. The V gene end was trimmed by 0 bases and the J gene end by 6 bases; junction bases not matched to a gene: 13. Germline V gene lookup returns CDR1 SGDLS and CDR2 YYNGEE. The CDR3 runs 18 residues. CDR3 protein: CASSVVARRGGSSGELFF. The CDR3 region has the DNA TGTGCCAGCAGCGTAGTCGCCCGACGGGGGGGTAGTTCCGGGGAGCTGTTTTTT.

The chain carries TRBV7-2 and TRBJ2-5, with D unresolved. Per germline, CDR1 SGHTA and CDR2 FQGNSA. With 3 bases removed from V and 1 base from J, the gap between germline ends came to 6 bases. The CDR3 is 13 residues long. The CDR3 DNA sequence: TGTGCCAGCAGCTTGCGTCCCCAAGAGACCCAGTACTTC. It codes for CASSLRPQETQYF.

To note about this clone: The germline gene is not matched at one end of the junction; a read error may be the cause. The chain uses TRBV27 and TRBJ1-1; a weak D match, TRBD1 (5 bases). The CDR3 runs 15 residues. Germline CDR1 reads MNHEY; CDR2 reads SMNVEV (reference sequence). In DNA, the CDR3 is TGTTCCAGCAGCTCCCAGGGTTCGGTTGACACTGAAGCTTTCTTT. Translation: CSSSSQGSVDTEAFF.

The CDR3 DNA reads as TGTGCCAGCAGCTTCCTACAGGGGAACACTGAAGCTTTCTTT. Residues: CASSFLQGNTEAFF. V is TRBV5-8 and J is TRBJ1-1; maybe TRBD1 (6 bases). This CDR3 region has 14 residues. Deletions cut 2 bases from V and 1 base from J, with 9 bases between. CDR1 and CDR2 from the germline V gene are SGHTS and YDEGEE.

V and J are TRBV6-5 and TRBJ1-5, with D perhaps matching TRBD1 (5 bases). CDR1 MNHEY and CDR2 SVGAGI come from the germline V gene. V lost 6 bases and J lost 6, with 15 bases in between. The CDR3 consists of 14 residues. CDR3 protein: CASSRGGFSQPQHF. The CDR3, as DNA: TGTGCCAGCAGCCGGGGGGGGTTCTCTCAGCCCCAGCATTTT.

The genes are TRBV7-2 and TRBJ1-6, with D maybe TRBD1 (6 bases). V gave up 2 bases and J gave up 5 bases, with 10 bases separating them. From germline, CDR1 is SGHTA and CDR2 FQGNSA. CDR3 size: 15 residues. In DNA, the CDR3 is TGTGCCAGCAGCTTAACAGGGCTCCATAATTCACCCCTCCACTTT. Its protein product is CASSLTGLHNSPLHF.

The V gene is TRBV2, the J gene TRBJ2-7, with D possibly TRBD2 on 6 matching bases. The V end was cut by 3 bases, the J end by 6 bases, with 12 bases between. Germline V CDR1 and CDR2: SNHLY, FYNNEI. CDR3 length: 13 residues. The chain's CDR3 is CASSEVLGGEQYF. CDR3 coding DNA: TGTGCCAGCAGTGAGGTCTTGGGGGGCGAGCAGTACTTC.

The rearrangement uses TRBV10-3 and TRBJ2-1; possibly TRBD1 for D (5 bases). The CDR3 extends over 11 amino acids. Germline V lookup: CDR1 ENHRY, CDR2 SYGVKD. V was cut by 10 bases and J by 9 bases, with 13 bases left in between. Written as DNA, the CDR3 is TGTGCCAGTCAGGGTATGTTTGAGCAGTTCTTC. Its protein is CASQGMFEQFF.

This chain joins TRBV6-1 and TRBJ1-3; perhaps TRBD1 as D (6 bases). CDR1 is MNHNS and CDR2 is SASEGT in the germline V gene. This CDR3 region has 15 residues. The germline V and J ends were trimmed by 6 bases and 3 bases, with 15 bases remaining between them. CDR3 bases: TGTGCCAGCAGAGATGGGACAACGGGTGGAAACACCATATATTTT. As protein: CASRDGTTGGNTIYF.

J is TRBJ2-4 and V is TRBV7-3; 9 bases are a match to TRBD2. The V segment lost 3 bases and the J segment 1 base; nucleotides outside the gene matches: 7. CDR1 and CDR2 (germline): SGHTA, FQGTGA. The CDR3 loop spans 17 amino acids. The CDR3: CASSFLRLAEAKNIQYF. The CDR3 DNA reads TGTGCCAGCAGCTTCTTAAGACTAGCGGAGGCCAAAAACATTCAGTACTTC.

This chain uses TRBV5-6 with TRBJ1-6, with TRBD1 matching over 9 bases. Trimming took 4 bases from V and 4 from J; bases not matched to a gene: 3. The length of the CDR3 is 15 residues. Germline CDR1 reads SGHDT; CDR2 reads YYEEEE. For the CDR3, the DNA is TGTGCCAGCAGCCTGGGACAGGGTTATAATTCACCCCTCCACTTT. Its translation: CASSLGQGYNSPLHF.

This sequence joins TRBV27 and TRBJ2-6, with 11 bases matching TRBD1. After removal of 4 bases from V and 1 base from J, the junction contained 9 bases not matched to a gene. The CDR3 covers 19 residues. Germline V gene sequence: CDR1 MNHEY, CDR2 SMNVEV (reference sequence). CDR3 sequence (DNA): TGTGCCAGCAGTTCCGCATCAGGGACAGGGGGATCTGGGGCCAACGTCCTGACTTTC. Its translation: CASSSASGTGGSGANVLTF. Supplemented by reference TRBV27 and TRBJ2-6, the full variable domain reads EAQVTQNPRYLITVTGKKLTVTCSQNMNHEYMSWYRQDPGLGLRQIYYSMNVEVTDKGDVPEGYKVSRKEKRNFPLILESPSPNQTSLYFCASSSASGTGGSGANVLTFGAGSRLTVL.

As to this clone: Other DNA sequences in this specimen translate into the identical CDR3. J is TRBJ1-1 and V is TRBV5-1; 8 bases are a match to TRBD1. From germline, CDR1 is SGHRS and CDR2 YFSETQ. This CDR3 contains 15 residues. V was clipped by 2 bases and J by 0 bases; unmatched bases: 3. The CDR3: CASSLRQGMNTEAFF. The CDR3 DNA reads TGCGCCAGCAGCTTAAGACAGGGGATGAACACTGAAGCTTTCTTT.

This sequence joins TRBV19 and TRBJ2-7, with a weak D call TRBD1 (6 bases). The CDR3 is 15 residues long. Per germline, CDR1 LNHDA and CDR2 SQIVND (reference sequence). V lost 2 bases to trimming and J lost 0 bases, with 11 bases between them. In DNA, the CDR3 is TGTGCCAGTAGTATAATTGGACAGAGCTCCTACGAGCAGTACTTC. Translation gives CASSIIGQSSYEQYF.

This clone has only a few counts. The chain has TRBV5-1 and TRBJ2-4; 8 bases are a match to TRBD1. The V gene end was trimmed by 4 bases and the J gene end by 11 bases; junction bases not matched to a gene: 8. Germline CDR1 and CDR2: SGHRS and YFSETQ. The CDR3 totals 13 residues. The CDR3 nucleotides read TGCGCCAGCAGCCCCACACAGGGGGGAGTTCAGTACTTC. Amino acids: CASSPTQGGVQYF. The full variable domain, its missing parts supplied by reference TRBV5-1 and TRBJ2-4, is KAGVTQTPRYLIKTRGQQVTLSCSPISGHRSVSWYQQTPGQGLQFLFEYFSETQRNKGNFPGRFSGRQFSNSRSEMNVSTLELGDSALYLCASSPTQGGVQYFGAGTRLSVL.

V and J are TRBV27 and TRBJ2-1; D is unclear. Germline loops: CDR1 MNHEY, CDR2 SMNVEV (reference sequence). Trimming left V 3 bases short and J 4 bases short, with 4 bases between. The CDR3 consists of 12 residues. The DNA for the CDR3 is TGTGCCAGCAGTTTCGGTTACAATGAGCAGTTCTTC. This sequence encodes CASSFGYNEQFF.

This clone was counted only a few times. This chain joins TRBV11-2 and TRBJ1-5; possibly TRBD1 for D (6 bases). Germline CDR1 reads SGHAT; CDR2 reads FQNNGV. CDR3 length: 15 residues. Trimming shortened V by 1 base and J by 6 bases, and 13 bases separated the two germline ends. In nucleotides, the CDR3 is TGTGCCAGCAGCTTAGGAGGCACAGGGACTCAGCCCCAGCATTTT. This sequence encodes CASSLGGTGTQPQHF. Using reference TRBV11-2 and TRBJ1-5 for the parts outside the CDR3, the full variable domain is EAGVAQSPRYKIIEKRQSVAFWCNPISGHATLYWYQQILGQGPKLLIQFQNNGVVDDSQLPKDRFSAERLKGVDSTLKIQPAKLEDSAVYLCASSLGGTGTQPQHFGDGTRLSIL.

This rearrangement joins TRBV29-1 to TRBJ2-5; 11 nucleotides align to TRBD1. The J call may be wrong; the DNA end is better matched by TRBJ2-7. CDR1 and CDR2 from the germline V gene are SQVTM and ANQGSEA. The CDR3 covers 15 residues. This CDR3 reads CSVDLPGQGEYEQYF. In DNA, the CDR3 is TGCAGCGTTGACTTACCGGGACAGGGGGAATACGAGCAGTACTTC.